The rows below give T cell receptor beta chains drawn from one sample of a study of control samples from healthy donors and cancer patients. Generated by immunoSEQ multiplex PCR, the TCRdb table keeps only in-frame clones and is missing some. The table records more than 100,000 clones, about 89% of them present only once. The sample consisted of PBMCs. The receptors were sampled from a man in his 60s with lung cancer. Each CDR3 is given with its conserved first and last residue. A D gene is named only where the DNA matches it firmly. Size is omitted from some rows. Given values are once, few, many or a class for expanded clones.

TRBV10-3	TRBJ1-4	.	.	CAISDLGGANEKLFF	TGTGCCATCAGTGACTTGGGGGGGGCCAATGAAAAACTGTTTTTT
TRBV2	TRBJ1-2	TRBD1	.	CASSEPGTGGGYTF	TGTGCCAGCAGTGAGCCGGGGACAGGGGGCGGCTACACCTTC
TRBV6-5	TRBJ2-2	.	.	CASSTGLSGRELFF	TGTGCCAGCAGTACGGGACTGTCTGGCCGGGAGCTGTTTTTT
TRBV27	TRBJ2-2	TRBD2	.	CASRSQPRGGRTGELFF	TGTGCCAGCCGTTCACAACCGCGGGGGGGCCGGACCGGGGAGCTGTTTTTT
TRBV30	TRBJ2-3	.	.	CAWSVPSRTTDTQYF	TGTGCCTGGAGTGTACCTAGCCGGACCACAGATACGCAGTATTTT
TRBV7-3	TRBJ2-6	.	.	CASSLTAPGANVLTF	TGTGCCAGCAGCTTGACAGCTCCTGGGGCCAACGTCCTGACTTTC
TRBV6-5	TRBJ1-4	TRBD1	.	CASSYRWTGPGEKLFF	TGTGCCAGCAGTTACAGGTGGACAGGGCCCGGAGAAAAACTGTTTTTT
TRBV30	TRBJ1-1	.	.	CAWTYLQRNTEAFF	TGTGCCTGGACGTATCTACAGAGGAACACTGAAGCTTTCTTT
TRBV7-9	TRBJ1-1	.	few	CASSTGQNTEAFF	TGTGCCAGCAGCACCGGACAGAACACTGAAGCTTTCTTT
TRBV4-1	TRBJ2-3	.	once	CASSREKGRGPSTDTQYF	TGCGCCAGCAGCCGTGAAAAGGGCCGGGGACCTAGCACAGATACGCAGTATTTT
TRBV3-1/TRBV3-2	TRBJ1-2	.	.	CASSQDVQWHGYTF	TGTGCCAGCAGCCAAGATGTGCAATGGCATGGCTACACCTTC
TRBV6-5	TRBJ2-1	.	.	CASSWTATQYNEQFF	TGTGCCAGCAGTTGGACCGCGACCCAATACAATGAGCAGTTCTTC
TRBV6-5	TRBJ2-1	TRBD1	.	CASYHRGGAIHEQFF	TGTGCCAGCTACCACCGAGGGGGCGCGATTCATGAGCAGTTCTTC
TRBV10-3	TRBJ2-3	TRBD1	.	CAISRQGAITDTQYF	TGTGCCATCAGCCGACAGGGGGCTATCACAGATACGCAGTATTTT
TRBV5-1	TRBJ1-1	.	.	CASSLRSGQLNTEAFF	TGCGCCAGCAGCCTGAGATCCGGCCAGCTAAACACTGAAGCTTTCTTT
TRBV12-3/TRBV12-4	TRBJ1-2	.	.	CASSLSHRGYTF	TGTGCCAGCAGTTTGTCTCACCGGGGCTACACCTTC
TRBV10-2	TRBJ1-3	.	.	CASSDGTRSGNTIYF	TGCGCCAGCAGTGACGGGACCCGCTCTGGAAACACCATATATTTT
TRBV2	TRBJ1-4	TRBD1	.	CASSDRGREKLFF	TGTGCCAGCAGTGACAGGGGGCGGGAAAAACTGTTTTTT
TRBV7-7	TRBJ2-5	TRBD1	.	CASSSQQGAGETQYF	TGTGCCAGCAGCTCGCAACAGGGGGCCGGAGAGACCCAGTACTTC
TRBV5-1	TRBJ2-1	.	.	CASSFPGSNEQFF	TGCGCCAGCAGCTTTCCCGGGTCCAATGAGCAGTTCTTC
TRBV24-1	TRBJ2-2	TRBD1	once	CATRGRDRGIGGTGELFF	TGTGCCACCAGGGGCCGGGACAGGGGAATAGGTGGCACCGGGGAGCTGTTTTTT
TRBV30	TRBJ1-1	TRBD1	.	CAWSTDRENTEAFF	TGTGCCTGGAGTACTGACAGGGAGAACACTGAAGCTTTCTTT
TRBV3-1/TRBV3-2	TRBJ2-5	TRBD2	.	CASSQVGRDQETQYF	TGTGCCAGCAGCCAAGTAGGGAGGGACCAAGAGACCCAGTACTTC
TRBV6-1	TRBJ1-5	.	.	CASSEEGGQWPQHF	TGTGCCAGCAGTGAAGAGGGGGGACAATGGCCCCAGCATTTT
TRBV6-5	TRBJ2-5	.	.	CASRPDRLQETQYF	TGTGCCAGCAGGCCCGACAGGCTACAAGAGACCCAGTACTTC
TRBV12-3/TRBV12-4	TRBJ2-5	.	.	CASSLQGTQYF	TGTGCCAGCAGTCTACAGGGAACCCAGTACTTC